The text below deals with one T cell receptor beta chain. The target antigen is unknown. It was with 60 Vbeta and 13 Jbeta primers that the PCR ran. The protocol was immunoSEQ multiplex PCR, while the TCRdb copy is restricted to in-frame clones and leaves out a portion. The sample lists some 76,000 clones, 80% to 90% occurring once. The data were obtained in a study of cytomegalovirus exposure and HLA in healthy donors. Overall study: Counted in an early data release were about 86 million unique TCRs from HLA-typed donors. Study-wide results and caveats: In most subjects, TCR beta sequences reportedly gave accurate predictions of HLA-A and HLA-B alleles. In presence/absence analyses, roughly uniform sequencing depth across donors was assumed.

The germline V gene has CDR1 MNHNY and CDR2 SVGAGI (reference sequence). The CDR3 spans 15 residues. With 6 bases clipped from V and 5 bases from J, the junction kept 8 bases outside the gene matches. This TCR came from a woman aged 25 to 39 in good health and CMV-seronegative. Sequencing was performed on PBMCs. V usage is TRBV6-6 and J usage is TRBJ2-7; 12 bases agree with TRBD2. The CDR3 loop is CASSLGTSGRNEQYF. CDR3 coding DNA: TGTGCCAGCAGCCTCGGGACTAGCGGGCGGAACGAGCAGTACTTC.